Shown below are 5 T cell receptor beta chains from a single sample sequenced in a study of T cell responses to AZD1222 COVID-19 vaccine. Some clones are missing from TCRdb's copy, which holds only in-frame ones; the method was immunoSEQ multiplex PCR. This sample has roughly 120,000 clones, with just under 95% found just once. The specimen comprised peripheral blood, sampled on day 0 of AZD1222 vaccination. These receptor sequences come from an adult in good health.

The chain joins TRBV14 to TRBJ1-2, with D unclear. The CDR3 loop spans 13 amino acids. Trimming shortened V by 4 bases and J by 5 bases, and 11 bases separated the two germline ends. Looked up from germline, CDR1 is SGHDN and CDR2 is FVKESK. CDR3 amino acids: CASSLGLTYGYTF. The CDR3 nucleotides read TGTGCCAGCAGCCTAGGACTTACTTATGGCTACACCTTC.

The chain employs TRBV2 and TRBJ1-2; no reliable D call. Per germline, CDR1 SNHLY and CDR2 FYNNEI. The CDR3 runs to 13 residues. The V gene lost 1 base and the J gene lost 6 bases, with 9 bases spanning the gap. The CDR3 reads CASSEDGPNGYTF. In DNA form, the CDR3 reads TGTGCCAGCAGTGAAGACGGGCCTAATGGCTACACCTTC.

Here the CDR3 reads CASSQVGTSNTGELFF. The CDR3 nucleotides are TGTGCCAGCAGCCAAGTAGGGACTAGTAACACCGGGGAGCTGTTTTTT. The V gene is TRBV4-2, the J gene TRBJ2-2, with 8 bases identical to TRBD2. Germline lookup yields CDR1 LGHNA and CDR2 YNFKEQ. The V segment lost 1 base and the J segment 2 bases; nucleotides outside the gene matches: 3. This CDR3 comprises 16 residues.

The J gene is TRBJ2-5, the V gene TRBV5-5, with 13 positions matching TRBD2. Germline trimming cut 0 bases from V and 4 bases from J; bases unmatched to any gene: 3. This CDR3 region has 16 residues. CDR1 and CDR2 (germline): SGHKS, YYEKEE (reference sequence). Here the CDR3 DNA reads TGTGCCAGCAGCTTGGAACTAGCGGGAGGGCGAGAGACCCAGTACTTC. Protein: CASSLELAGGRETQYF. Drawing the rest from reference TRBV5-5 and TRBJ2-5, the complete variable domain is DAGVTQSPTHLIKTRGQQVTLRCSPISGHKSVSWYQQVLGQGPQFIFQYYEKEERGRGNFPDRFSARQFPNYSSELNVNALLLGDSALYLCASSLELAGGRETQYFGPGTRLLVL.

This chain links TRBV29-1 with TRBJ2-1; D gene unclear. The length of the CDR3 is 12 residues. The V end lost 4 bases, the J end lost 3 bases, and 7 bases lay between the germline ends. Per germline, CDR1 SQVTM and CDR2 ANQGSEA. In nucleotides, the CDR3 is TGCAGCGTTGCATACAGCTACAATGAGCAGTTCTTC. It translates to CSVAYSYNEQFF.